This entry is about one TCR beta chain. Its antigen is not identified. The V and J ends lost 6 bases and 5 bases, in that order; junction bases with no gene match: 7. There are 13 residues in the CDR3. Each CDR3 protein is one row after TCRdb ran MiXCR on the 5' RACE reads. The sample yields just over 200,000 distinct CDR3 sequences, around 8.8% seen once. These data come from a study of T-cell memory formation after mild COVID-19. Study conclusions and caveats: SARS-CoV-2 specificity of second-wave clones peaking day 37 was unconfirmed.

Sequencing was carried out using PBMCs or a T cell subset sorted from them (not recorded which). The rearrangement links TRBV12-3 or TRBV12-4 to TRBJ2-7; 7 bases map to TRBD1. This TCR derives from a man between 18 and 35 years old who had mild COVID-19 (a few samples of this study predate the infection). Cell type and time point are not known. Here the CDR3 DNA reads TGTGCCAGCAGACGGACAGGCTTTAACGAGCAGTACTTC. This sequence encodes CASRRTGFNEQYF.